The entry below gives a single TCR beta chain sequence along with its context. The record originates from a study of early T cells in non-severe SARS-CoV-2 infection. Study-wide context: Alpha and beta chains were unpaired, from unsorted whole-blood bulk RNA.

V dropped 5 bases and J dropped 3 bases, with 11 bases sitting between them. CDR1 and CDR2 (germline): DFQATT, SNEGSKA (reference sequence). This CDR3 comprises 12 residues. TCRdb itself ran the 5' RACE reads through MiXCR, one entry per CDR3 protein. The data contain 50,000 to 65,000 distinct CDR3 sequences, roughly 12% of them seen just once; the ten biggest clones take up nearly 3%. The clonotype originates from an adult who was a healthcare worker with PCR-confirmed SARS-CoV-2 infection or an uninfected control (not recorded which). The input for sequencing was whole blood, taken at baseline. The chain recombines TRBV20-1 with TRBJ2-7; D possibly corresponds to TRBD2 (6 bases). In nucleotides, the CDR3 is TGCAGTGCTGGCGGGACGGACTACGAGCAGTACTTC. Protein product: CSAGGTDYEQYF.